These 13 T cell receptor beta chains share one sample of origin, sequenced in a study of blood T cells in healthy people across ages. The use of a sample-barcoded 5' primer and a J-beta primer mix characterized a second PCR of roughly 6 to 11 cycles. TCRdb processed the 5' RACE reads anew with MiXCR; each CDR3 protein has one entry. This sample has some 1.7 million distinct CDR3 sequences; roughly 27% occur once, and the top ten carry 7% to 9%. Input material: blood. These receptors were taken from a woman aged 25 to 39 in good health.

Ten or more counts support this clonotype. This chain uses TRBV20-1 with TRBJ2-1; 12 bases line up with TRBD2. Germline assignment: CDR1 DFQATT and CDR2 SNEGSKA (reference sequence). This CDR3 has 15 amino acids. V trimming: 5 bases; J trimming: 10 bases; junction bases outside the gene matches: 12. CDR3 bases: TGCAGTGCTGGGGCTCGGACTAGCGGGACATGGGAGCAGTTCTTC. It translates to CSAGARTSGTWEQFF.

Only a few counts were recorded for this clonotype. The chain is built from TRBV5-4 and TRBJ2-1; the D gene is possibly TRBD1 (6 bases). The CDR3 length is 14 residues. The germline V and J ends were trimmed by 1 base and 4 bases, with 9 bases remaining between them. CDR1 SGHNT and CDR2 YYREEE come from the germline V gene (reference sequence). The CDR3 region has the DNA TGTGCCAGCAGCTTGTGGGGGCAATACAATGAGCAGTTCTTC. It translates to CASSLWGQYNEQFF.

There are a few counts of this clonotype. The chain has TRBV7-2 and TRBJ2-3, with a weak D call TRBD2 (6 bases). The length of the CDR3 is 14 residues. Trimming removed 3 bases at V and 4 bases at J, with 11 bases between. Germline V gene lookup returns CDR1 SGHTA and CDR2 FQGNSA. The CDR3 sequence: CASSLAGTPDTQYF. CDR3 sequence (DNA): TGTGCCAGCAGCTTGGCGGGGACCCCAGATACGCAGTATTTT.

Only a few counts were recorded for this clonotype. The chain has TRBV5-6 and TRBJ2-7; TRBD2 aligns across 16 bases. CDR1 and CDR2 from the germline V gene are SGHDT and YYEEEE. This CDR3 comprises 18 residues. The V gene end was trimmed by 5 bases and the J gene end by 6 bases; junction bases not matched to a gene: 14. The DNA for the CDR3 is TGTGCCAGCAGGACGATCAGGGGACTAGCGGGAGGGTTGGGCGAGCAGTACTTC. This gives the protein CASRTIRGLAGGLGEQYF.

In DNA, the CDR3 is TGTGCCAGCAGAACGACTAGGGGCACAGATACGCAGTATTTT. Amino acid sequence: CASRTTRGTDTQYF. This chain uses TRBV28 with TRBJ2-3, with a weak D call TRBD2 (6 bases). The germline V gene has CDR1 MDHEN and CDR2 SYDVKM. Between the trimmed V and J ends, which lost 6 bases and 1 base, there was a span of 11 bases. The length of the CDR3 is 14 residues.

The chain has TRBV2 and TRBJ1-4; no definite D call. Looked up from germline, CDR1 is SNHLY and CDR2 is FYNNEI. CDR3 length equals 12 residues. V dropped 6 bases and J dropped 3 bases, with 5 bases sitting between them. The CDR3 bases are TGTGCCAGCAGGCAATCTAATGAAAAACTGTTTTTT. Its translation is CASRQSNEKLFF.

There are a few counts of this clonotype. Written as DNA, the CDR3 is TGTGCCAGCAGCTCTAGGCAGTATTTAGAGACCCAGTACTTC. Protein: CASSSRQYLETQYF. J is TRBJ2-5 and V is TRBV7-2; D is ambiguous. Germline values: CDR1 SGHTA, CDR2 FQGNSA. This CDR3 contains 14 residues. Trimming shortened V by 4 bases and J by 4 bases, and 13 bases separated the two germline ends. The whole variable domain, filled in from reference TRBV7-2 and TRBJ2-5, reads GAGVSQSPSNKVTEKGKDVELRCDPISGHTALYWYRQSLGQGLEFLIYFQGNSAPDKSGLPSDRFSAERTGGSVSTLTIQRTQQEDSAVYLCASSSRQYLETQYFGPGTRLLVL.

This clonotype was picked up many times. The rearrangement joins TRBV7-2 to TRBJ2-6, with 8 bases aligning to TRBD2. The CDR3 is 19 amino acids. Germline trimming cut 4 bases from V and 4 bases from J; bases unmatched to any gene: 15. Germline V CDR1 and CDR2: SGHTA, FQGNSA. The CDR3 region has the DNA TGTGCCAGCAGCTACGGGGGGACTAGGGGCCTCCCCGGGGCCAACGTCCTGACTTTC. Encoded protein: CASSYGGTRGLPGANVLTF.

This clonotype has more than one count but fewer than ten. As DNA, the CDR3 is TGCAGGTCGGGGGGGAATGAGCAGTTCTTC. Translation gives CRSGGNEQFF. The gene calls are TRBV29-1 and TRBJ2-1, with 8 nucleotides matching TRBD2. The CDR3 contains 10 residues. Germline assignment: CDR1 SQVTM and CDR2 ANQGSEA.

This clonotype came up many times. V is TRBV5-1 and J is TRBJ2-1; 8 nucleotides match TRBD2. Germline assignment: CDR1 SGHRS and CDR2 YFSETQ. The CDR3 has 15 amino acids. The V gene end was trimmed by 4 bases and the J gene end by 5 bases; junction bases not matched to a gene: 8. The CDR3: CASSQGLAGHNEQFF. The CDR3 coding sequence is TGCGCCAGCAGCCAGGGGCTAGCGGGTCACAATGAGCAGTTCTTC.

This rearrangement joins TRBV2 to TRBJ1-1; D is uncertain. Germline values: CDR1 SNHLY, CDR2 FYNNEI. The CDR3 sequence is 11 residues long. V was shortened by 1 base and J by 8 bases, with 5 bases between the two germline ends. The CDR3: CASSEEREAFF. The DNA of the CDR3 is TGTGCCAGCAGTGAAGAGAGAGAAGCTTTCTTT.

This clonotype appeared many times. The chain combines TRBV20-1 with TRBJ2-7; 13 bases line up with TRBD2. This CDR3 region has 14 residues. Per the germline V gene, CDR1 is DFQATT and CDR2 is SNEGSKA (reference sequence). With V trimmed by 6 bases and J by 5 bases, 7 bases remained unmatched. The CDR3 protein is CSALGLAGSDEQYF. The CDR3 DNA is TGCAGTGCGTTGGGACTAGCGGGATCTGACGAGCAGTACTTC.

This sequence joins TRBV6-5 and TRBJ1-4; 7 bases match TRBD1. Per germline, CDR1 MNHEY and CDR2 SVGAGI. Trimming took 4 bases from V and 2 from J; bases not matched to a gene: 1. The CDR3 loop spans 14 amino acids. CDR3 in DNA: TGTGCCAGCAGTTCAGGGGGGACTAATGAAAAACTGTTTTTT. Translating gives CASSSGGTNEKLFF.